What follows are 18 T cell receptor beta chains derived from one specimen sequenced in a study of blood T cell repertoires in COVID-19. The protocol was immunoSEQ multiplex PCR, while the TCRdb copy is restricted to in-frame clones and leaves out a portion. The sample has some 90,000 clones, around 90% seen once. Material for sequencing was peripheral blood. The receptors shown here come from a woman aged 55-70 years with COVID-19, enrolled during active disease.

The chain recombines TRBV6-1 with TRBJ2-7; D not certain. Germline V gene lookup returns CDR1 MNHNS and CDR2 SASEGT. The CDR3 has 13 residues. Trimming removed 1 base from V and 1 base from J, with 5 bases in between. CDR3 residues: CASSEGRSYEQYF. CDR3 nucleotide sequence: TGTGCCAGCAGTGAAGGGCGGTCCTACGAGCAGTACTTC.

The rearrangement uses TRBV28 and TRBJ2-1; the match to TRBD2 covers 11 bases. The length of the CDR3 is 21 residues. CDR1 is MDHEN and CDR2 is SYDVKM in the germline V gene. J was trimmed by 0 bases and V by 2 bases; bases with no gene match: 15. The CDR3: CASSLAGPSGGTESSYNEQFF. CDR3 nucleotide sequence: TGTGCCAGCAGTTTAGCTGGGCCTAGCGGGGGGACTGAGAGCTCCTACAATGAGCAGTTCTTC.

The chain employs TRBV5-1 and TRBJ2-5; TRBD2 matches at 8 bases. The CDR3 has 18 residues. Looked up from germline, CDR1 is SGHRS and CDR2 is YFSETQ. V trimming: 1 base; J trimming: 5 bases; junction bases outside the gene matches: 16. CDR3 region: CASSLILGASGGGETQYF. CDR3 DNA: TGCGCCAGCAGCTTGATTTTGGGGGCGAGCGGGGGTGGTGAGACCCAGTACTTC.

The chain couples TRBV5-8 to TRBJ2-7; TRBD1 matches at 8 bases. The CDR3 has 14 residues. The germline gives CDR1 SGHTS, CDR2 YDEGEE. With V trimmed by 4 bases and J by 2 bases, 5 bases remained unmatched. CDR3 sequence reads: CASSVQGGTYEQYF. CDR3 nucleotides: TGTGCCAGCAGCGTACAGGGGGGAACCTACGAGCAGTACTTC. The full variable domain, its missing parts supplied by reference TRBV5-8 and TRBJ2-7, is EAGVTQSPTHLIKTRGQQATLRCSPISGHTSVYWYQQALGLGLQFLLWYDEGEERNRGNFPPRFSGRQFPNYSSELNVNALELEDSALYLCASSVQGGTYEQYFGPGTRLTVT.

The chain uses TRBV18 and TRBJ1-5; 8 nucleotides align to TRBD1. The CDR3 contains 15 residues. The V and J ends lost 5 bases and 0 bases, in that order; junction bases with no gene match: 3. Germline assignment: CDR1 KGHSH and CDR2 LQKENI. The CDR3 here is CASSATGDSNQPQHF. CDR3 DNA: TGTGCCAGCTCAGCGACAGGGGATAGCAATCAGCCCCAGCATTTT.

In its sample, this clone was seen once. The rearrangement links TRBV2 to TRBJ2-7, with 7 bases aligning to TRBD1. This CDR3 comprises 12 residues. V lost 5 bases and J lost 12; bases outside the gene matches: 10. Per germline, CDR1 SNHLY and CDR2 FYNNEI. CDR3 residues: CASSPTRTGPYF. As DNA, the CDR3 is TGTGCCAGCAGTCCCACTAGGACAGGTCCGTACTTC.

This clone was recorded once. V usage is TRBV30 and J usage is TRBJ2-3; D is possibly TRBD1 (6 bases). There are 16 residues in the CDR3. Trimming removed 1 base from V and 6 bases from J, with 20 bases in between. Germline V gene sequence: CDR1 GTSNPN, CDR2 SVGIG (reference sequence). The CDR3 is CAWSGPRMWDTDTQYF. The DNA of the CDR3 is TGTGCCTGGAGTGGGCCTAGGATGTGGGACACGGATACGCAGTATTTT. The full variable domain, with the rest looked up from reference TRBV30 and TRBJ2-3, is SQTIHQWPATLVQPVGSPLSLECTVEGTSNPNLYWYRQAAGRGLQLLFYSVGIGQISSEVPQNLSASRPQDRQFILSSKKLLLSDSGFYLCAWSGPRMWDTDTQYFGPGTRLTVL.

The chain has TRBV2 and TRBJ2-5; a possible D gene is TRBD2 (5 bases). V was clipped by 4 bases and J by 5 bases, with 8 bases between them. CDR1 and CDR2 (germline): SNHLY, FYNNEI. The CDR3 runs to 12 residues. The CDR3: CASSAGIETQYF. CDR3 DNA: TGTGCCAGCAGTGCGGGGATCGAGACCCAGTACTTC.

Only one count was recorded for this clone. This chain uses TRBV18 with TRBJ1-1; possible D gene TRBD1, 5 bases. CDR1 is KGHSH, CDR2 LQKENI, per germline. This CDR3 contains 16 residues. Trimming took 2 bases from V and 2 from J, leaving 15 bases between them. The CDR3 region is CASSPRTPSDNTEAFF. The CDR3 nucleotides are TGTGCCAGCTCACCAAGGACACCAAGCGATAACACTGAAGCTTTCTTT. Based on the CDR3 plus reference TRBV18 and TRBJ1-1, the full variable domain is NAGVMQNPRHLVRRRGQEARLRCSPMKGHSHVYWYRQLPEEGLKFMVYLQKENIIDESGMPKERFSAEFPKEGPSILRIQQVVRGDSAAYFCASSPRTPSDNTEAFFGQGTRLTVV.

The rearrangement uses TRBV6-5 and TRBJ1-6; D is unclear. Germline V gene lookup returns CDR1 MNHEY and CDR2 SVGAGI. Trimming cost V 0 bases and J 7 bases, with 10 bases left between them. There are 15 residues in the CDR3. The CDR3 DNA reads as TGTGCCAGCAGTTACTCGCTGGAGGAGAATTCACCCCTCCACTTT. Translation gives CASSYSLEENSPLHF.

The V gene is TRBV21-1, the J gene TRBJ1-2; TRBD1, the table's D call, lacks a check against the DNA. TRBV21-1 is tagged as a pseudogene. The CDR3 has 14 amino acids. For the CDR3, the DNA is TGTGCCAGCAGCAAATGGGACAGGAACTATGGCTACACCTTC. Protein product: CASSKWDRNYGYTF.

This CDR3 reads CASSLEPGQGTDTQYF. DNA of the CDR3: TGTGCCAGCAGCTTAGAGCCGGGACAGGGCACAGATACGCAGTATTTT. V and J are TRBV11-2 and TRBJ2-3, with TRBD1 matching over 8 bases. CDR3 length: 16 residues. With 0 bases clipped from V and 1 base from J, the junction kept 3 bases outside the gene matches. Germline CDR1 SGHAT, CDR2 FQNNGV.

The chain has TRBV3-1 (or the pseudogene TRBV3-2) and TRBJ2-5, with unresolved D. V lost 4 bases, J lost 2 bases, and 5 bases lay in between. Germline CDR1 is LGHDT and CDR2 is YNNKEL (reference sequence). This CDR3 is built from 12 residues. CDR3 sequence: CASSPEQETQYF. DNA for the CDR3: TGTGCCAGCAGCCCGGAGCAAGAGACCCAGTACTTC.

A single count supports this clone. The chain joins TRBV18 to TRBJ1-2; weak D call: TRBD1 (6 bases). V was cut by 3 bases and J by 0 bases, with 8 bases left in between. The CDR3 covers 14 residues. CDR1 and CDR2 (germline): KGHSH, LQKENI. CDR3 bases: TGTGCCAGCTCACCCCGGACAGCTAACTATGGCTACACCTTC. Translation gives CASSPRTANYGYTF.

The rearrangement links TRBV5-4 to TRBJ1-4; the match to TRBD1 covers 8 bases. Trimming removed 1 base from V and 8 bases from J; junction bases left unmatched: 4. The CDR3 has 14 residues. CDR1 is SGHNT, CDR2 YYREEE, per germline (reference sequence). The CDR3 DNA follows: TGTGCCAGCAGCTTGCAGGGGGCGGAGGAAAAACTGTTTTTT. Translation: CASSLQGAEEKLFF. Full variable domain (outside the CDR3, taken from reference TRBV5-4 and TRBJ1-4): ETGVTQSPTHLIKTRGQQVTLRCSSQSGHNTVSWYQQALGQGPQFIFQYYREEENGRGNFPPRFSGLQFPNYSSELNVNALELDDSALYLCASSLQGAEEKLFFGSGTQLSVL.

This clone has only one observation. V is TRBV2 and J is TRBJ1-2, with unresolved D. The germline V gene has CDR1 SNHLY and CDR2 FYNNEI. The germline V and J ends were trimmed by 3 bases and 6 bases, with 5 bases remaining between them. This CDR3 contains 11 residues. CDR3 nucleotides: TGTGCCAGCAGTGAGGCGGATGGCTACACCTTC. The encoded protein is CASSEADGYTF.

This clone was picked up a small number of times. The CDR3 sequence is CASSRIARNTGELFF. The CDR3 nucleotides are TGTGCCAGCAGCCGTATAGCGAGGAACACCGGGGAGCTGTTTTTT. This sequence joins TRBV7-8 and TRBJ2-2; maybe TRBD2 (5 bases). The CDR3 is 15 amino acids. Germline CDR1 and CDR2: SGHVS and FQNEAQ. V shed 5 bases and J shed 1 base, with 11 bases lying between them.

CDR3 in amino acids: CASSRPEGGTQYF. The CDR3 bases are TGTGCCAGCAGCCGGCCGGAGGGAGGTACGCAGTATTTT. This chain uses TRBV3-1 (or the pseudogene TRBV3-2) with TRBJ2-3, with TRBD2 as a possible D gene (6 bases). Looked up from germline, CDR1 is LGHDT and CDR2 is YNNKEL (reference sequence). The CDR3 is made up of 13 amino acids. The V end was cut by 4 bases, the J end by 8 bases, with 13 bases between.